This note documents a single TCR beta chain sequence. How the authors handled the data: For nucleated cells, counts were estimated from reference gene primer amplification. TCRdb's table, derived via immunoSEQ multiplex PCR, lists solely in-frame clones and lacks some. V, J and clone size were drawn from that table, and D and trimming were deduced from the DNA. The sample records approximately 230,000 clones, under 85% being singletons. The data belong to a study of blood T cell repertoires in COVID-19. Background on the study: Samples came from the United States, Italy and Spain, spanning acute and convalescent COVID-19. T cells, B-cell-depleted T cells, or PBMCs provided the cDNA or gDNA that served as material.

The germline V gene encodes CDR1 GTSNPN and CDR2 SVGIG (reference sequence). The CDR3 spans 12 residues. The rearrangement links TRBV30 to TRBJ1-5; the D is unclear. The receptor comes from a woman aged 40 to 50 with active or convalescent COVID-19. Material for sequencing was peripheral blood. The CDR3 here is CALGGIGQPQHF. The DNA for the CDR3 is TGTGCTTTGGGAGGGATAGGGCAGCCCCAGCATTTT.